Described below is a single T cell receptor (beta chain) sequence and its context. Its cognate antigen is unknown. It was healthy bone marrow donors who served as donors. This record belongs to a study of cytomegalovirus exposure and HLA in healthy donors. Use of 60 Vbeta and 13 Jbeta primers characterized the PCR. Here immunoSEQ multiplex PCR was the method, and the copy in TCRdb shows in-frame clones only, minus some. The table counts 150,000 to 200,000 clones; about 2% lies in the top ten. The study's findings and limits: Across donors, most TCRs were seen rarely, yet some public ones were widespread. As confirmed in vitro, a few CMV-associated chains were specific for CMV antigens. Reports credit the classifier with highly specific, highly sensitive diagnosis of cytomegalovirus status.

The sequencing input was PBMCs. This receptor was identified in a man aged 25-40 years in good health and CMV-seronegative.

The CDR3, as DNA: TGCGCCAGCAGCTCGGGGACTAACAACAATGAGCAGTTCTTC. The encoded protein is CASSSGTNNNEQFF. J is TRBJ2-1 and V is TRBV5-1, with TRBD2 matching 7 bases. J was trimmed by 5 bases and V by 3 bases; bases with no gene match: 5. CDR3 length: 14 amino acids. The V gene's germline CDR1 is SGHRS and CDR2 YFSETQ.